The clone carrying this TCR beta chain was detected ten times or more. Trimming stripped 5 bases from V and 8 bases from J, with 19 bases between. In germline, CDR1 is MNHEY, CDR2 SVGEGT. The CDR3 is 15 amino acids. Specified time point: before trial treatment. Eligible patients had advanced solid tumors lacking tumor-infiltrating lymphocytes. These data are taken from a study of low-dose radiotherapy and immunotherapy resistance in tumors. Priming of first-strand cDNA relied on TRAV- and TRBV-specific primers (covering alpha and beta chains). TCR amplification ran approximately 22 PCR cycles using constant-region and V-primer adapter primers. Each CDR3 protein gets one entry after TCRdb re-called the reads with MiXCR. Of around 76,000 distinct CDR3 sequences detected, about a third appear once; the ten largest clones hold roughly 10%.

Material: PBMCs, obtained before treatment. This rearrangement joins TRBV6-2 or TRBV6-3 to TRBJ2-1; tentatively, D is TRBD1 (6 bases). The TCR sequence derives from a female donor with ovarian cancer. The CDR3 bases are TGTGCCAGCAGTACGGGACACCCTGTCTATGATGAGCAGTTCTTC. Its translation: CASSTGHPVYDEQFF.